This is a list of T cell receptor beta chains from one sample in a study of blood T cell repertoires in COVID-19. The protocol was immunoSEQ multiplex PCR, while the TCRdb copy is restricted to in-frame clones and leaves out a portion. The sample yields 55,000 to 75,000 clones, 70% to 85% seen once. What was sequenced was peripheral blood. The receptors were sampled from a man older than 75 with active COVID-19. Each CDR3 is given with its conserved first and last residue. Clone size, where shown, is once, few, many, or a class for clones that have expanded.

v_call	clone_size	j_call	cdr3_aa
TRBV3-1/TRBV3-2	few	TRBJ2-3	CASSQDGPARGRLAGVADTQYF
TRBV5-1	once	TRBJ2-3	CASSLGPGWGQMTDTQYF
TRBV9	NA	TRBJ1-1	CASSVGRSGNTEAFF
TRBV5-1	few	TRBJ1-2	CASSLGQGWDGYTF
TRBV6-4	NA	TRBJ1-1	CASSAQGNTEAFF
TRBV27	NA	TRBJ1-2	CASSPGMGQAVGYTF
TRBV9	NA	TRBJ1-1	CASSGDGRIGNTEAFF
TRBV25-1	NA	TRBJ2-5	CASSERGHQETQYF
TRBV3-1/TRBV3-2	NA	TRBJ2-3	CASSLKLSTDTQYF
TRBV7-9	NA	TRBJ2-5	CASSLVPEETQYF
TRBV24-1	NA	TRBJ2-1	CATSGGLAGSREYNEQFF
TRBV19	once	TRBJ2-5	CASSTDREETQYF
TRBV27	NA	TRBJ2-7	CASSLGRAYEQYF
TRBV19	NA	TRBJ2-7	CASSRGTGSYEQYF
TRBV5-6	NA	TRBJ2-5	CASSSWGPQETQYF
TRBV4-1	few	TRBJ1-6	CASSQEEVPPLHF
TRBV4-1	NA	TRBJ2-2	CASSPGGALTGELFF
TRBV5-1	NA	TRBJ1-1	CASSSRDSGTEAFF
TRBV18	NA	TRBJ2-5	CASSTGQGQKGTQYF
TRBV10-2	few	TRBJ1-2	CASSGIPTGYYGYTF
TRBV19	NA	TRBJ2-1	CASSPTGYPGSYNEQFF
TRBV7-9	NA	TRBJ2-2	CASSLAGGRAGELFF
TRBV7-3	once	TRBJ1-1	CASSLGPGRTEAFF
TRBV19	NA	TRBJ2-5	CASSLGRRETQYF
TRBV27	few	TRBJ2-3	CASSLRPSGGSYTQYF
TRBV20-1	NA	TRBJ2-7	CSASRGRGHEQYF
TRBV5-5	NA	TRBJ1-2	CASSQTANYGYTF
TRBV5-8	NA	TRBJ2-2	CASSLSTIINTGELFF
TRBV6-2/TRBV6-3	NA	TRBJ1-4	CASSYGGFGEKLFF
TRBV11-2	NA	TRBJ2-5	CASGQGERETQYF
TRBV19	NA	TRBJ1-6	CASKGNSYNSPLHF
TRBV18	NA	TRBJ1-2	CASSPFPIGTGSNYGYTF
TRBV3-1/TRBV3-2	NA	TRBJ2-7	CASSRRDAYEQYF